The next 14 T cell receptor beta chains were all read from a single sample in a study of OX40 agonist ivuxolimab in advanced cancers. Some clones are missing from TCRdb's copy, which holds only in-frame ones; the method was immunoSEQ multiplex PCR. The table lists approximately 90,000 clones, roughly 89% of them singletons. The input for sequencing was CD4+ or CD8+ T cells sorted from blood, taken in a trial of the OX40 agonist ivuxolimab. The receptors here all came from an adult with an advanced solid tumor such as melanoma, head and neck, liver or kidney cancer.

The count of this clone is one. This chain uses TRBV7-3 with TRBJ1-6, with no clear D. V dropped 1 base and J dropped 5 bases, with 9 bases sitting between them. The CDR3 has 15 residues. The V gene's germline CDR1 is SGHTA and CDR2 FQGTGA. The CDR3 nucleotides read TGTGCCAGCAGCTTAAATGCTCAGGATAATTCACCCCTCCACTTT. Translation gives CASSLNAQDNSPLHF.

The CDR3 coding sequence is TGTGCCAGCAGCTTAGCGCAAATACACGGGGAGCTGTTTTTT. Its protein product is CASSLAQIHGELFF. The chain recombines TRBV7-9 with TRBJ2-2; D is ambiguous. The CDR3 consists of 14 residues. Germline CDR1 is SEHNR and CDR2 is FQNEAQ (reference sequence). The ends were cut back, 0 bases at V and 7 bases at J, with 9 bases in the middle.

V and J are TRBV6-1 and TRBJ2-3; 12 bases map to TRBD2. J lost 4 bases, V lost 9 bases, and 8 bases had no gene match. Germline V gene lookup returns CDR1 MNHNS and CDR2 SASEGT. This CDR3 contains 15 residues. CDR3 amino acids: CARGLTSGGPDTQYF. The CDR3 nucleotides read TGTGCCAGGGGTTTGACTAGCGGGGGCCCAGATACGCAGTATTTT.

This sequence joins TRBV19 and TRBJ1-2; no clear D gene. CDR3 length equals 13 residues. CDR1 is LNHDA, CDR2 SQIVND, per germline (reference sequence). Trimming stripped 3 bases from V and 3 bases from J, with 8 bases between. The CDR3 loop reads CASSIGRDYGYTF. For the CDR3, the DNA is TGTGCCAGTAGTATTGGGAGAGACTATGGCTACACCTTC.

This clone occurred once. The rearrangement joins TRBV6-5 to TRBJ1-2; weak D call: TRBD1 (5 bases). The CDR3 is made up of 13 amino acids. Deletions cut 11 bases from V and 2 bases from J, with 15 bases between. Germline-derived CDR1 and CDR2 are MNHEY and SVGAGI. The CDR3 is CAARAGRNYGYTF. DNA of the CDR3: TGTGCCGCCCGGGCAGGGAGGAACTATGGCTACACCTTC.

The chain links TRBV11-1 to TRBJ2-1; 8 positions agree with TRBD1. The germline V gene encodes CDR1 SGHAT and CDR2 FQDESV (reference sequence). This CDR3 is 16 amino acids long. J lost 3 bases, V lost 4 bases, and 8 bases had no gene match. The CDR3 reads CASSSHRDRHYNEQFF. CDR3 in DNA: TGTGCCAGCAGCTCACACCGGGACAGGCACTACAATGAGCAGTTCTTC.

This clone was counted once. The junction differs from germline at one of its ends, possibly a read error. For the CDR3, the DNA is TGTGCCAGCACCTTAACAACTAGCGGGTCTTACGAGCAGTACTTC. Protein sequence: CASTLTTSGSYEQYF. The J gene is TRBJ2-7, the V gene TRBV7-2; TRBD2 agrees at 9 bases. Germline V gene data show CDR1 as SGHTA and CDR2 as FQGNSA. The CDR3 covers 15 residues. Based on the CDR3 plus reference TRBV7-2 and TRBJ2-7, the full variable domain is GAGVSQSPSNKVTEKGKDVELRCDPISGHTALYWYRQSLGQGLEFLIYFQGNSAPDKSGLPSDRFSAERTGGSVSTLTIQRTQQEDSAVYLCASTLTTSGSYEQYFGPGTRLTVT.

The rearrangement uses TRBV5-1 and TRBJ2-1; TRBD2 matches at 11 bases. Germline CDR1 is SGHRS and CDR2 is YFSETQ. Trimming took 2 bases from V and 4 from J; bases not matched to a gene: 17. The CDR3 has 20 residues. The CDR3 spells CASSFDLSGRAGLRYNEQFF. Here the CDR3 DNA reads TGCGCCAGCAGCTTCGACCTTAGCGGGAGGGCCGGGTTGCGTTACAATGAGCAGTTCTTC.

This chain joins TRBV6-1 and TRBJ2-7; the D gene is possibly TRBD1 (5 bases). The germline CDR1 and CDR2 sequences are MNHNS and SASEGT. This CDR3 spans 15 amino acids. V was trimmed by 6 bases and J by 0 bases, leaving 15 bases between them. Here the CDR3 DNA reads TGTGCCAGCAGCCAAAGGACATCGAGCTCCTACGAGCAGTACTTC. It codes for CASSQRTSSSYEQYF.

This chain uses TRBV30 with TRBJ1-1; 8 bases agree with TRBD1. In germline, CDR1 is GTSNPN, CDR2 SVGIG (reference sequence). With 3 bases clipped from V and 3 bases from J, the junction kept 3 bases outside the gene matches. This CDR3 is 13 amino acids long. CDR3 in DNA: TGTGCCTGGAGCAGGGGGCGGGACACTGAAGCTTTCTTT. Translation gives CAWSRGRDTEAFF.

J is TRBJ2-7 and V is TRBV5-6; D not resolved. CDR1 is SGHDT and CDR2 is YYEEEE in the germline V gene. The V gene lost 3 bases and the J gene lost 3 bases, with 7 bases spanning the gap. This CDR3 spans 12 amino acids. CDR3 sequence (DNA): TGTGCCAGCAGCTCGTGGGGCTACGAGCAGTACTTC. Encoded protein: CASSSWGYEQYF. The full variable domain, completed using reference TRBV5-6 and TRBJ2-7, is DAGVTQSPTHLIKTRGQQVTLRCSPKSGHDTVSWYQQALGQGPQFIFQYYEEEERQRGNFPDRFSGHQFPNYSSELNVNALLLGDSALYLCASSSWGYEQYFGPGTRLTVT.

The chain recombines TRBV5-1 with TRBJ2-7; 8 bases align to TRBD1. V was pared by 0 bases and J by 5 bases, with 10 bases of the junction left unmatched. Germline CDR1 and CDR2: SGHRS and YFSETQ. The CDR3 length is 16 residues. CDR3 nucleotide sequence: TGCGCCAGCAGCTTGGTCCGGCAGGGGGCGGGAAACGAGCAGTACTTC. Translating it yields CASSLVRQGAGNEQYF.

The chain has TRBV18 and TRBJ1-4, with D perhaps TRBD1 (5 bases). Germline V CDR1 and CDR2: KGHSH, LQKENI. The ends were cut back, 4 bases at V and 6 bases at J, with 24 bases in the middle. The CDR3 consists of 18 residues. CDR3 nucleotides: TGTGCCAGCTCACACTTACCGGGACTAAGGACATTTTATGAAAAACTGTTTTTT. Encoded protein: CASSHLPGLRTFYEKLFF.

The gene calls are TRBV9 and TRBJ1-5; possible D gene TRBD1, 5 bases. V was trimmed by 0 bases and J by 7 bases, leaving 8 bases between them. The CDR3 spans 13 residues. Germline loops: CDR1 SGDLS, CDR2 YYNGEE. The DNA of the CDR3 is TGTGCCAGCAGCGTAGAAGGGGAACAGCCCCAGCATTTT. Its protein product is CASSVEGEQPQHF. Using reference TRBV9 and TRBJ1-5 for the parts outside the CDR3, the full variable domain is DSGVTQTPKHLITATGQRVTLRCSPRSGDLSVYWYQQSLDQGLQFLIQYYNGEERAKGNILERFSAQQFPDLHSELNLSSLELGDSALYFCASSVEGEQPQHFGDGTRLSIL.